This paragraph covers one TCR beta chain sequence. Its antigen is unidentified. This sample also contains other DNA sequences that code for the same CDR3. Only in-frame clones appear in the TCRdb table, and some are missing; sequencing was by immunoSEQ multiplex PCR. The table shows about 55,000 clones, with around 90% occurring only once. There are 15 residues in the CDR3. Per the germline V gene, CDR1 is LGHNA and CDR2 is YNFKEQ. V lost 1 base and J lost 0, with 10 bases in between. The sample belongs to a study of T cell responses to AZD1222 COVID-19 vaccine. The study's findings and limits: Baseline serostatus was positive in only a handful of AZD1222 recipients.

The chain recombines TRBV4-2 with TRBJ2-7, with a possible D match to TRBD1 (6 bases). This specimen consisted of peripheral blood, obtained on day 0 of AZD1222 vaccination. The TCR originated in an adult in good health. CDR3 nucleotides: TGTGCCAGCAGCCAAGCGACAGGATTCTCCTACGAGCAGTACTTC. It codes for CASSQATGFSYEQYF.